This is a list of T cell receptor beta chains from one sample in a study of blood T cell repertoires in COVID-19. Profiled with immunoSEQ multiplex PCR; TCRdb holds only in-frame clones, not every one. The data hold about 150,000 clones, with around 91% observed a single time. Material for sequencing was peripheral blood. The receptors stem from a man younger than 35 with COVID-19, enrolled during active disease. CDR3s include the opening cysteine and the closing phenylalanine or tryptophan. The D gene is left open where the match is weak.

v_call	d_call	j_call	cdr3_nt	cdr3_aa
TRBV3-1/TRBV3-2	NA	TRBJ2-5	TGTGCCAGCAGCCAGCGGCCCACCGGAGAGACCCAGTACTTC	CASSQRPTGETQYF
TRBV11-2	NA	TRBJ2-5	TGTGCCAGCAGCTCGCCAGGGTCTCTAGAGACCCAGTACTTC	CASSSPGSLETQYF
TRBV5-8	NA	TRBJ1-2	TGTGCCAGCAGCCCGATCGTACGGGATCGGGGCTACACCTTC	CASSPIVRDRGYTF
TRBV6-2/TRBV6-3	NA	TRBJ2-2	TGTGCCAGCAGTCCGTTGGAGAAAACGAACACCGGGGAGCTGTTTTTT	CASSPLEKTNTGELFF
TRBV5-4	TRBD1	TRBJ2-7	TGTGCCAGCAGCCAGAGGACAGGGCGCGAGCAGTACTTC	CASSQRTGREQYF
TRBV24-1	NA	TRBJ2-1	TGTGCCACCAGTGATGTTCAGGACAATGAGCAGTTCTTC	CATSDVQDNEQFF
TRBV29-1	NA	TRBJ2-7	TGCAGCGTTGATTCGGCGGATTCCTACGAGCAGTACTTC	CSVDSADSYEQYF
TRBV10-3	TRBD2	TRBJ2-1	TGTGCCATCAGTGGCAGCGGGAGGGTCAATGAGCAGTTCTTC	CAISGSGRVNEQFF
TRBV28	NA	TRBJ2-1	TGTGCCAGCAGAGGGCGGGGTAGCTCCTACAATGAGCAGTTCTTC	CASRGRGSSYNEQFF
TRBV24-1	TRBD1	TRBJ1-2	TGTGCCACCAGTGACGAAGGACAGGGGGACTATGGCTACACCTTC	CATSDEGQGDYGYTF
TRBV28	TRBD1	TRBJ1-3	TGTGCCAGCAGTCCAATAGCCCCCGGACAGGGGCGCTCTGGAAACACCATATATTTT	CASSPIAPGQGRSGNTIYF
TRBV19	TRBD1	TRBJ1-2	TGTGCCAGTAGTCCGGGACAGGGAACCTATGGCTACACCTTC	CASSPGQGTYGYTF
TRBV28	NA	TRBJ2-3	TGTGCCAGCAGTCCGCCTGGGGCTCAAGGGTATGCAGATACGCAGTATTTT	CASSPPGAQGYADTQYF
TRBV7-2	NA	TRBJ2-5	TGTGCCAGCAGCTTATTCTTACAAGAGACCCAGTACTTC	CASSLFLQETQYF